These 23 T cell receptor beta chains share one sample of origin, sequenced in a study of T cell responses to AZD1222 COVID-19 vaccine. Sequenced by immunoSEQ multiplex PCR; TCRdb stores in-frame clones only, minus some. This table holds 100,000 to 150,000 clones, about 89% found once. Sequences were derived from peripheral blood, sampled on day 0 of AZD1222 vaccination. Source of these receptors: an adult in good health.

The V and J genes are TRBV5-1 and TRBJ1-1; D is unresolved. The germline V gene encodes CDR1 SGHRS and CDR2 YFSETQ. The CDR3 is made up of 13 amino acids. V was cut by 0 bases and J by 1 base, with 4 bases left in between. CDR3 in amino acids: CASSLAGNTEAFF. CDR3 nucleotides: TGCGCCAGCAGCTTGGCCGGGAACACTGAAGCTTTCTTT.

V is TRBV5-1 and J is TRBJ1-1; a possible D gene is TRBD1 (5 bases). V dropped 8 bases and J dropped 0 bases, with 20 bases sitting between them. CDR1 is SGHRS and CDR2 is YFSETQ in the germline V gene. The CDR3 length is 16 residues. The CDR3: CASARGTRDMNTEAFF. CDR3 sequence (DNA): TGCGCCAGTGCCCGGGGCACCCGAGACATGAACACTGAAGCTTTCTTT.

The CDR3 loop reads CASSLEREEDHEQYF. For the CDR3, the DNA is TGCGCCAGCAGCTTGGAGCGGGAGGAAGACCACGAGCAGTACTTC. The chain combines TRBV5-1 with TRBJ2-7, with 9 bases lining up with TRBD2. The CDR3 extends over 15 amino acids. V dropped 0 bases and J dropped 5; count of bases not matched to a gene: 6. Germline lookup yields CDR1 SGHRS and CDR2 YFSETQ.

This clone has only a few counts. The V and J genes are TRBV30 and TRBJ2-2; D gene unclear. From germline, CDR1 is GTSNPN and CDR2 SVGIG (reference sequence). This CDR3 region has 15 residues. The germline V and J ends were trimmed by 7 bases and 2 bases, with 17 bases remaining between them. This chain's CDR3 is CASSTSSSNTGELFF. The CDR3 nucleotides read TGTGCCTCCTCGACTTCTTCCTCCAACACCGGGGAGCTGTTTTTT. Full variable domain (outside the CDR3, taken from reference TRBV30 and TRBJ2-2): SQTIHQWPATLVQPVGSPLSLECTVEGTSNPNLYWYRQAAGRGLQLLFYSVGIGQISSEVPQNLSASRPQDRQFILSSKKLLLSDSGFYLCASSTSSSNTGELFFGEGSRLTVL.

The V gene is TRBV6-5, the J gene TRBJ1-5; a weak D match, TRBD1 (6 bases). In germline, CDR1 is MNHEY, CDR2 SVGAGI. Trimming shortened V by 6 bases and J by 4 bases, and 7 bases separated the two germline ends. The CDR3 totals 12 residues. The chain's CDR3 is CASRQGNQPQHF. CDR3 in DNA: TGTGCCAGCAGGCAGGGGAATCAGCCCCAGCATTTT.

The chain has TRBV7-9 and TRBJ1-1; 8 bases are shared with TRBD1. The CDR3 loop spans 13 amino acids. The J segment lost 2 bases and the V segment lost 7 bases, leaving 3 bases of the junction unmatched. Germline CDR1 is SEHNR and CDR2 is FQNEAQ (reference sequence). The CDR3 is CASMGQANTEAFF. CDR3 nucleotide sequence: TGTGCCAGCATGGGACAGGCTAACACTGAAGCTTTCTTT.

The rearrangement joins TRBV9 to TRBJ2-1; 14 nucleotides match TRBD2. The CDR3 has 20 amino acids. From germline, CDR1 is SGDLS and CDR2 YYNGEE. The ends lost 0 bases at V and 4 bases at J; junction bases unmatched: 12. The CDR3 DNA follows: TGTGCCAGCAGCGTAGGGGGCCTGGGACTAGCGGGAGAGGGGTACAATGAGCAGTTCTTC. Translated: CASSVGGLGLAGEGYNEQFF.

The genes are TRBV7-8 and TRBJ1-2, with a tentative D call TRBD1 (5 bases). V lost 5 bases and J lost 4, with 11 bases in between. CDR1 is SGHVS, CDR2 FQNEAQ, per germline. This CDR3 region has 13 residues. CDR3 loop: CASSLRGGYGYTF. The CDR3 nucleotides read TGTGCCAGCAGCCTCCGGGGGGGCTATGGCTACACCTTC.

This chain links TRBV4-2 with TRBJ2-5, with TRBD2 matching over 12 bases. CDR1 is LGHNA, CDR2 YNFKEQ, per germline. With V trimmed by 3 bases and J by 5 bases, 7 bases remained unmatched. The CDR3 is made up of 16 amino acids. CDR3 residues: CASSQTTSGGGETQYF. The DNA for the CDR3 is TGTGCCAGCAGCCAGACGACTAGCGGGGGAGGGGAGACCCAGTACTTC.

The chain uses TRBV30 and TRBJ2-7; D is ambiguous. V dropped 0 bases and J dropped 10 bases, with 16 bases sitting between them. Looked up from germline, CDR1 is GTSNPN and CDR2 is SVGIG (reference sequence). The CDR3 covers 13 residues. CDR3 region: CAWSVFGQERQYF. The DNA of the CDR3 is TGTGCCTGGAGTGTATTCGGGCAGGAACGCCAGTACTTC.

The J gene is TRBJ2-5, the V gene TRBV6-5; D may be TRBD1 or TRBD2 (5 bases each). The germline CDR1 and CDR2 sequences are MNHEY and SVGAGI. This CDR3 is built from 14 residues. The V gene lost 6 bases and the J gene lost 2 bases, with 13 bases spanning the gap. CDR3 protein: CASSRRTLQETQYF. Written as DNA, the CDR3 is TGTGCCAGCAGCAGGAGGACATTACAAGAGACCCAGTACTTC.

Turning to this clone: The sample contains more than one DNA sequence encoding this CDR3. V usage is TRBV5-1 and J usage is TRBJ2-3; weak D call: TRBD1 (6 bases). CDR1 SGHRS and CDR2 YFSETQ come from the germline V gene. The V end was cut by 4 bases, the J end by 0 bases, with 9 bases between. This CDR3 region has 14 residues. CDR3 DNA sequence: TGCGCCAGCAGCCCGGGACAAAGCACAGATACGCAGTATTTT. Its protein product is CASSPGQSTDTQYF.

V usage is TRBV11-2 and J usage is TRBJ1-1; TRBD1 aligns across 8 bases. Per the germline V gene, CDR1 is SGHAT and CDR2 is FQNNGV. The CDR3 runs 14 residues. The V and J ends lost 5 bases and 4 bases, in that order; junction bases with no gene match: 6. CDR3 sequence: CASSQNRGSTEAFF. CDR3 DNA: TGTGCCAGCAGCCAAAACAGGGGGTCCACTGAAGCTTTCTTT.

The chain has TRBV5-1 and TRBJ1-4; perhaps TRBD1 as D (5 bases). The V end was cut by 0 bases, the J end by 3 bases, with 15 bases between. Germline V gives CDR1 SGHRS, CDR2 YFSETQ. This CDR3 is built from 17 residues. In nucleotides, the CDR3 is TGCGCCAGCAGCTTGGAGGGGATCCGAGCCCCTAATGAAAAACTGTTTTTT. This gives the protein CASSLEGIRAPNEKLFF.

The chain joins TRBV29-1 to TRBJ2-5, with a weak D call TRBD1 (5 bases). CDR3 length: 15 residues. The germline CDR1 and CDR2 sequences are SQVTM and ANQGSEA. The V end was cut by 0 bases, the J end by 5 bases, with 16 bases between. This CDR3 reads CSVEDPRDLGETQYF. CDR3 DNA sequence: TGCAGCGTTGAAGATCCCAGGGATCTCGGCGAGACCCAGTACTTC.

The J gene is TRBJ2-7, the V gene TRBV7-8; 7 bases are a match to TRBD1. There are 14 residues in the CDR3. CDR1 SGHVS and CDR2 FQNEAQ come from the germline V gene. V lost 5 bases and J lost 1; bases outside the gene matches: 5. The CDR3 DNA reads TGTGCCAGCAGCAAAACAGGGGTGTCCTACGAGCAGTACTTC. Amino acids: CASSKTGVSYEQYF.

This rearrangement joins TRBV7-2 to TRBJ2-3; D unresolved. V lost 6 bases and J lost 1, with 11 bases in between. The CDR3 loop spans 14 amino acids. Germline V gene data show CDR1 as SGHTA and CDR2 as FQGNSA. CDR3 bases: TGTGCCAGCAGTGTAGGGTGGGGCACAGATACGCAGTATTTT. Translated: CASSVGWGTDTQYF.

V and J are TRBV19 and TRBJ2-1; no definite D call. The CDR3 has 15 amino acids. Germline V gene data show CDR1 as LNHDA and CDR2 as SQIVND (reference sequence). Between the trimmed V and J ends, which lost 2 bases and 3 bases, there was a span of 11 bases. This CDR3 reads CASSIQPHGYNEQFF. As DNA, the CDR3 is TGTGCCAGTAGTATACAGCCCCACGGCTACAATGAGCAGTTCTTC. Full variable domain (outside the CDR3, taken from reference TRBV19 and TRBJ2-1): DGGITQSPKYLFRKEGQNVTLSCEQNLNHDAMYWYRQDPGQGLRLIYYSQIVNDFQKGDIAEGYSVSREKKESFPLTVTSAQKNPTAFYLCASSIQPHGYNEQFFGPGTRLTVL.

This chain links TRBV19 with TRBJ1-5; possibly TRBD1 for D (5 bases). From germline, CDR1 is LNHDA and CDR2 SQIVND (reference sequence). The CDR3 contains 12 residues. In DNA, the CDR3 is TGTACGGACGGGGGGTTGAATCAGCCCCAGCATTTT. As protein: CTDGGLNQPQHF. Drawing the rest from reference TRBV19 and TRBJ1-5, the complete variable domain is DGGITQSPKYLFRKEGQNVTLSCEQNLNHDAMYWYRQDPGQGLRLIYYSQIVNDFQKGDIAEGYSVSREKKESFPLTVTSAQKNPTAFYLCTDGGLNQPQHFGDGTRLSIL.

This chain joins TRBV24-1 and TRBJ1-2; 8 bases map to TRBD1. With 3 bases clipped from V and 8 bases from J, the junction kept 7 bases outside the gene matches. The CDR3 has 14 amino acids. Germline V gene lookup returns CDR1 KGHDR and CDR2 SFDVKD. CDR3 in amino acids: CATSDPSTGEGYTF. The DNA for the CDR3 is TGTGCCACCAGTGATCCCTCGACAGGGGAAGGCTACACCTTC.

The gene calls are TRBV5-1 and TRBJ1-2; 8 positions match TRBD1. The V gene's germline CDR1 is SGHRS and CDR2 YFSETQ. The V segment lost 3 bases and the J segment 9 bases; nucleotides outside the gene matches: 13. The CDR3 is 15 amino acids. CDR3 DNA sequence: TGCGCCAGCAGCTCGGGACAGGCCAAGGATTGGAGCTACACCTTC. Translating it yields CASSSGQAKDWSYTF.

This clone was recorded only once. This chain links TRBV12-3 or TRBV12-4 with TRBJ2-7; possibly TRBD2 for D (5 bases). The CDR3 covers 13 residues. Trimming took 7 bases from V and 5 from J, leaving 15 bases between them. This CDR3 reads CASTPGRSDEQYF. The CDR3, as DNA: TGTGCCAGCACCCCGGGAAGAAGTGACGAGCAGTACTTC.

The V call is TRBV2, the J call TRBJ1-6, with TRBD1 matching 7 bases. The CDR3 is 15 amino acids. Germline values: CDR1 SNHLY, CDR2 FYNNEI. V was pared by 4 bases and J by 6 bases, with 6 bases of the junction left unmatched. CDR3 DNA: TGTGCCAGCAGTGGACCGGGACAGCTTAATTCACCCCTCCACTTT. Translated: CASSGPGQLNSPLHF.